The clone carrying this TCR beta chain was observed a few times. The CDR3 length is 13 residues. A single record per CDR3 protein comes from TCRdb applying MiXCR to the 5' RACE reads. The sample shows 400,000 or so distinct CDR3 sequences, roughly 31% of them seen only once. Reared together, all three twin pairs probably met the same infectious agents and vaccines. This sample stems from a study of identical twins' blood T cells. At the level of the study: About 50 million reads came from roughly 12 libraries, six alpha, six beta.

This receptor was taken from a woman aged 18-49 years in good health. The V gene is TRBV21-1, the J gene TRBJ2-1. TRBV21-1 represents a pseudogene. The sample taken for sequencing was PBMCs. The CDR3 sequence: CASSKLANNEQFF. The CDR3 DNA follows: TGTGCCAGCAGCAAACTGGCCAACAATGAGCAGTTCTTC.